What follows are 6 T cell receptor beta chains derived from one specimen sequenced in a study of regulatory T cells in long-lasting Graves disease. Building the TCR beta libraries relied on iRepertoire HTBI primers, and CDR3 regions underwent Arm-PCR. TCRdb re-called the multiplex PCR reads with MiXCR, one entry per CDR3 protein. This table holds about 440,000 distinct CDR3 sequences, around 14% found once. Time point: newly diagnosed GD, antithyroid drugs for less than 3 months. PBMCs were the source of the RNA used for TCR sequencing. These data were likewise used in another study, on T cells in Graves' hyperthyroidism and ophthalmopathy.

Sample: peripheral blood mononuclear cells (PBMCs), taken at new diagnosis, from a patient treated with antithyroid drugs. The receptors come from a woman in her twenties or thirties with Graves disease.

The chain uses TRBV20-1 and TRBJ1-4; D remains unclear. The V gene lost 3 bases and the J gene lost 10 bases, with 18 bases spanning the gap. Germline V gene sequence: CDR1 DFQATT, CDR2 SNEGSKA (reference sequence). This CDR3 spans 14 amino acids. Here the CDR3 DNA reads TGCAGTGCTAGTTCTTCCATATTGGGAGGAAAACTGTTTTTT. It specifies CSASSSILGGKLFF.

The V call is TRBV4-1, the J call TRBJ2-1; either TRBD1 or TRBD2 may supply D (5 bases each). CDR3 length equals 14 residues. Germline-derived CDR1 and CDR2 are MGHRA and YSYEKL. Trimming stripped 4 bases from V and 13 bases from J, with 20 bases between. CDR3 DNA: TGCGCCAGCAGCCGAATTGGCACAGGTGCGGGTCAGTTCTTC. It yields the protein CASSRIGTGAGQFF.

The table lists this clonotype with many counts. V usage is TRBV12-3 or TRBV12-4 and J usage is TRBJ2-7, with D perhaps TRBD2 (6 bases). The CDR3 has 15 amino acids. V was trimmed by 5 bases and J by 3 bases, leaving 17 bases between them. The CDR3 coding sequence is TGTGCCAGCAGTCGAGACGGGACTGGTGGCTACGAGCAGTACTTC. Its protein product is CASSRDGTGGYEQYF.

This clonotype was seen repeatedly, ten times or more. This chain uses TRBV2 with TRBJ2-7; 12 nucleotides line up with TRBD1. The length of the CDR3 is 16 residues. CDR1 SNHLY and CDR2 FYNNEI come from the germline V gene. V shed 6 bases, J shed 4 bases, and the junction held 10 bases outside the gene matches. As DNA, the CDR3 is TGTGCCAGCAGGGACCTCGGGACAGGGGGCAAATACGAGCAGTACTTC. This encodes CASRDLGTGGKYEQYF.

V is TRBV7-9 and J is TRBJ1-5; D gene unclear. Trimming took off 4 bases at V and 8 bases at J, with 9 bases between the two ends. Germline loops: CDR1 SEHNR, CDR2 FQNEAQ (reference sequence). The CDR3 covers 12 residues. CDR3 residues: CASSSRSEPQHF. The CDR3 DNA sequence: TGTGCCAGCAGCTCCCGGAGCGAGCCCCAGCATTTT. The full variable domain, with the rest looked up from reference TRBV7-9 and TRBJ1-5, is DTGVSQNPRHKITKRGQNVTFRCDPISEHNRLYWYRQTLGQGPEFLTYFQNEAQLEKSRLLSDRFSAERPKGSFSTLEIQRTEQGDSAMYLCASSSRSEPQHFGDGTRLSIL.

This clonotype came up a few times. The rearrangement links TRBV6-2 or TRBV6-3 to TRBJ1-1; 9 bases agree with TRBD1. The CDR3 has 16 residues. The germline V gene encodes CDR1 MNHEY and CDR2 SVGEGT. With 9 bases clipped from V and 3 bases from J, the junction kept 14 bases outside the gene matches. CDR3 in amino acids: CASSGTGSTWDTEAFF. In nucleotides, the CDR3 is TGTGCCAGTTCCGGGACAGGGAGTACATGGGACACTGAAGCTTTCTTT.